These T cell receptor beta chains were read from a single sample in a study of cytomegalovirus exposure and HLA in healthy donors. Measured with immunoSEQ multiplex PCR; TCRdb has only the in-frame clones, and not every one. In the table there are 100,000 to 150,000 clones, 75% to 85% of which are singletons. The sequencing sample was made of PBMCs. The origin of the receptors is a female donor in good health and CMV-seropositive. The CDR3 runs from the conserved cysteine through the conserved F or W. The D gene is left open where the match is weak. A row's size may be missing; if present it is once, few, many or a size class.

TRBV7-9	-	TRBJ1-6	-	CASSLTTRGSPLHF	TGTGCCAGCAGCTTAACCACACGGGGTTCACCCCTCCACTTT
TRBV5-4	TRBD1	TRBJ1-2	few	CASSQDRGGGYTF	TGTGCCAGCAGCCAGGACAGGGGCGGTGGCTACACCTTC
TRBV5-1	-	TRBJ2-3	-	CASSFEAASTDTQYF	TGCGCCAGCAGCTTTGAGGCAGCTAGCACAGATACGCAGTATTTT
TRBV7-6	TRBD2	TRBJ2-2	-	CASSPPGLAANTGELFF	TGTGCCAGCAGCCCACCGGGACTAGCGGCGAACACCGGGGAGCTGTTTTTT
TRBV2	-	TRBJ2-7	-	CASSQGGVGEQYF	TGTGCCAGCAGTCAAGGGGGGGTGGGGGAGCAGTACTTC
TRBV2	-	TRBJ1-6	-	CASGGAANSPLHF	TGTGCCAGCGGGGGCGCCGCCAATTCACCCCTCCACTTT
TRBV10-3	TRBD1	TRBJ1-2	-	CAISGRDRANYGYTF	TGTGCCATCAGTGGCAGGGACAGGGCTAACTATGGCTACACCTTC
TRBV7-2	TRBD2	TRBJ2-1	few	CASSLVGGAGWNEQFF	TGTGCCAGCAGCTTAGTTGGCGGAGCGGGGTGGAATGAGCAGTTCTTC
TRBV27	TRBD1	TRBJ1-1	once	CASSIDRGQAGKAFF	TGTGCCAGCAGCATCGACAGGGGCCAGGCGGGGAAAGCTTTCTTT
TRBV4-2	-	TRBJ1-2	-	CASSQEGRIDYGYTF	TGTGCCAGCAGCCAAGAGGGCCGAATAGACTATGGCTACACCTTC
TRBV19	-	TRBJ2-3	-	CATIQGGDNTDTQYF	TGTGCCACTATTCAGGGCGGGGATAACACAGATACGCAGTATTTT
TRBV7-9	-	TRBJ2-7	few	CSSRKGGYEQYF	TGTTCCAGCAGAAAAGGGGGCTACGAGCAGTACTTC
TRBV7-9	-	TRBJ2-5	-	CASSLARYQETQYF	TGTGCCAGCAGCTTAGCCCGGTACCAAGAGACCCAGTACTTC
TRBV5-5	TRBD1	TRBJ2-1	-	CASSLTGQGNNEQFF	TGTGCCAGCAGCTTAACGGGACAGGGCAACAATGAGCAGTTCTTC
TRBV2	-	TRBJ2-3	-	CASMRRGHTDTQYF	TGTGCCAGCATGAGGCGGGGGCACACAGATACGCAGTATTTT
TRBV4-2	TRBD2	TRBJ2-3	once	CASSQSGRATDTQYF	TGTGCCAGCAGCCAGAGCGGGAGGGCCACAGATACGCAGTATTTT
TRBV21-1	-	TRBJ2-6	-	CASRRKGPSANVLTF	TGTGCCAGCAGGAGAAAGGGGCCATCGGCCAACGTCCTGACTTTC
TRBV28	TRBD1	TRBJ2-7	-	CASSPSWDRTYEQYF	TGTGCCAGCAGTCCTTCTTGGGACAGGACCTACGAGCAGTACTTC
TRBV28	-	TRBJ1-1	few	CASSRTASMNTEAFF	TGTGCCAGCAGTCGGACAGCTTCCATGAACACTGAAGCTTTCTTT
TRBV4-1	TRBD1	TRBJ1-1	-	CASSQRWGQEGTEAFF	TGCGCCAGCAGCCAACGATGGGGACAGGAAGGAACTGAAGCTTTCTTT
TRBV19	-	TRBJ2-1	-	CASSNGGMSYNEQFF	TGTGCCAGTAGTAATGGGGGCATGAGCTACAATGAGCAGTTCTTC
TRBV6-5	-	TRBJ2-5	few	CASSSRAWETQYF	TGTGCCAGCAGTTCTCGCGCGTGGGAGACCCAGTACTTC
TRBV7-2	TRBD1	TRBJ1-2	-	CANSSRTGTENGYTF	TGTGCCAACAGCTCGAGGACAGGGACTGAGAATGGCTACACCTTC
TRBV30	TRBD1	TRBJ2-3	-	CAWSVGTGGTDTQYF	TGTGCCTGGAGTGTCGGGACAGGGGGCACAGATACGCAGTATTTT
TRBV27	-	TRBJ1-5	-	CASRPGGSNQPQHF	TGTGCCAGCCGACCGGGGGGATCAAATCAGCCCCAGCATTTT
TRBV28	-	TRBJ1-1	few	CASSLSARRETEAFF	TGTGCCAGCAGTTTATCCGCGAGGCGGGAAACTGAAGCTTTCTTT
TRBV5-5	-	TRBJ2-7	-	CASSLLQDSYEQYF	TGTGCCAGCAGCTTGCTACAGGACTCCTACGAGCAGTACTTC
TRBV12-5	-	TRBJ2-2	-	CASGPRGGAGELFF	TGTGCTAGTGGTCCTCGGGGTGGGGCCGGGGAGCTGTTTTTT
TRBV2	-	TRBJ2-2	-	CASSEEGQGFSGELFF	TGTGCCAGCAGTGAGGAAGGTCAGGGGTTTAGCGGGGAGCTGTTTTTT
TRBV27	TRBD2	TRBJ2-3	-	CASSLLGLAGTTDTQYF	TGTGCCAGCAGTTTACTGGGACTAGCGGGGACAACAGATACGCAGTATTTT
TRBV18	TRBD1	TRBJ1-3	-	CASSPHAPGTDEGNTIYF	TGTGCCAGCTCACCACACGCTCCCGGGACAGATGAAGGAAACACCATATATTTT
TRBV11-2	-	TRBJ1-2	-	CASSLAGDNYGYTF	TGTGCCAGCAGCTTAGCAGGGGATAACTATGGCTACACCTTC
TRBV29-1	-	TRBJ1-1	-	CSVHRGAGTEAFF	TGCAGCGTTCATCGGGGGGCCGGTACTGAAGCTTTCTTT
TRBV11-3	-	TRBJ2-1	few	CASSPTRGNEQFF	TGTGCCAGCAGCCCTACAAGGGGAAATGAGCAGTTCTTC
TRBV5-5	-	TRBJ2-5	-	CASDPGGLRETQYF	TGTGCCAGCGACCCCGGGGGTCTGAGGGAGACCCAGTACTTC